Listed here is a single T cell receptor (beta chain). Its antigen target is currently unknown. These data come from a study of diagnostic markers for celiac disease (dated by TCRdb to about 2020). Taken from the germline V gene, the CDR1 and CDR2 loops are MDHEN and SYDVKM. The CDR3 spans 15 residues, from the cysteine through the phenylalanine. There is no recorded DNA. Sequencing took place on an Illumina MiSeq. TCRdb reprocessed the reads; each CDR3 protein sequence makes one entry, and DNA is unavailable. The sample's table lists a count of approximately 8,000 distinct CDR3 sequences. The ten largest clonotypes hold approximately 6.3% of the sample.

The sequence derives from a human donor. This table probably holds off-target reads from a library built for another chain. Sequencing was done on a sample of either unsorted cells or a sorted T cell fraction (not recorded which). The chain couples TRBV28 to TRBJ1-5; TCRdb indicates TRBD1, and absent DNA this call remains unverified. The CDR3 region has the sequence CASSFGGRGDQPQHF.